The 20 T cell receptor beta chains reported below all come from one sample, sequenced in a study of T cell responses to AZD1222 COVID-19 vaccine. Sequencing used immunoSEQ multiplex PCR; TCRdb keeps in-frame clones, though not all of them. Here the sample spans about 160,000 clones, under 95% being singletons. The material sequenced was peripheral blood, taken 28 days after the second AZD1222 dose. Source of these receptors: an adult who received the AZD1222 COVID-19 vaccine.

The rearrangement links TRBV5-4 to TRBJ1-2; D may be TRBD1 (5 bases). Trimming took 0 bases from V and 8 from J, leaving 14 bases between them. Germline V CDR1 and CDR2: SGHNT, YYREEE (reference sequence). The length of the CDR3 is 14 residues. DNA of the CDR3: TGTGCCAGCAGCTTGGTCAGGGATTCAAAGGGCTACACCTTC. Protein: CASSLVRDSKGYTF.

This clone was seen once. This chain uses TRBV7-3 with TRBJ1-6; D unclear. V was trimmed by 1 base and J by 7 bases, leaving 5 bases between them. CDR1 SGHTA and CDR2 FQGTGA come from the germline V gene. The CDR3 spans 13 residues. This CDR3 reads CASSLNLNSPLHF. The CDR3 region has the DNA TGTGCCAGCAGCTTAAATTTAAATTCACCCCTCCACTTT.

This clone was seen a few times. V is TRBV4-1 and J is TRBJ2-1; no reliable D call. Trimming stripped 4 bases from V and 8 bases from J, with 15 bases between. Germline assignment: CDR1 MGHRA and CDR2 YSYEKL. This CDR3 is 14 amino acids long. The CDR3 DNA is TGCGCCAGCAGCCCCGGCCGTAGTCTCCATGAGCAGTTCTTC. This encodes CASSPGRSLHEQFF.

The chain joins TRBV11-2 to TRBJ2-1; D call uncertain. The V and J ends lost 0 bases and 6 bases respectively, with 15 bases between them. Looked up from germline, CDR1 is SGHAT and CDR2 is FQNNGV. The CDR3 totals 16 residues. CDR3 sequence reads: CASSLDSPGLSNEQFF. In nucleotides, the CDR3 is TGTGCCAGCAGCTTAGATTCCCCCGGGCTCTCCAATGAGCAGTTCTTC.

This clone was found a few times. The chain is built from TRBV6-4 and TRBJ1-1; D is uncertain. The V gene lost 6 bases and the J gene lost 11 bases, with 19 bases spanning the gap. The CDR3 has 13 amino acids. Germline V lookup: CDR1 MRHNA, CDR2 SNTAGT. The CDR3 loop reads CASSKDEEARAFF. The CDR3 bases are TGTGCCAGCAGCAAGGACGAGGAGGCCCGGGCTTTCTTT.

The chain employs TRBV5-4 and TRBJ1-4; a weak D match, TRBD1 (5 bases). The CDR3 totals 15 residues. The germline gives CDR1 SGHNT, CDR2 YYREEE (reference sequence). Trimming shortened V by 7 bases and J by 5 bases, and 18 bases separated the two germline ends. The CDR3 DNA reads as TGTGCCAGCCGAGCTTGGGACCGGACAAATGAAAAACTGTTTTTT. It yields the protein CASRAWDRTNEKLFF.

This chain connects TRBV3-1 (or the pseudogene TRBV3-2) to TRBJ1-2; 7 bases match TRBD1. Germline values: CDR1 LGHDT, CDR2 YNNKEL (reference sequence). V lost 2 bases to trimming and J lost 7 bases; unmatched junction nucleotides: 4. The CDR3 length is 13 residues. The chain's CDR3 is CASSQTPGGGYTF. The DNA of the CDR3 is TGTGCCAGCAGCCAAACCCCAGGGGGTGGCTACACCTTC.

The rearrangement uses TRBV3-1 (or the pseudogene TRBV3-2) and TRBJ1-2, with unresolved D. With 4 bases removed from V and 8 bases from J, the gap between germline ends came to 20 bases. CDR3 size: 15 residues. Germline V gene sequence: CDR1 LGHDT, CDR2 YNNKEL (reference sequence). CDR3 residues: CASSRWTSVLEGYTF. As DNA, the CDR3 is TGTGCCAGCAGCCGATGGACCTCAGTGTTGGAGGGCTACACCTTC.

V usage is TRBV5-1 and J usage is TRBJ2-1; unclear D gene. This CDR3 contains 15 residues. V was trimmed by 0 bases and J by 3 bases, leaving 10 bases between them. In germline, CDR1 is SGHRS, CDR2 YFSETQ. The CDR3 is CASSLGQPLYNEQFF. The DNA of the CDR3 is TGCGCCAGCAGCTTGGGCCAGCCACTCTACAATGAGCAGTTCTTC. The complete variable domain, with remaining parts taken from reference TRBV5-1 and TRBJ2-1, reads KAGVTQTPRYLIKTRGQQVTLSCSPISGHRSVSWYQQTPGQGLQFLFEYFSETQRNKGNFPGRFSGRQFSNSRSEMNVSTLELGDSALYLCASSLGQPLYNEQFFGPGTRLTVL.

In its sample, this clone was seen a few times. The rearrangement uses TRBV7-3 and TRBJ2-2; D call uncertain. Germline V gives CDR1 SGHTA, CDR2 FQGTGA. This CDR3 region has 16 residues. Trimming pared 2 bases from V and 4 bases from J, leaving 14 bases between. The DNA of the CDR3 is TGTGCCAGCAGCTTAGGTCTGGGGTCGGGCACCGGGGAGCTGTTTTTT. It encodes CASSLGLGSGTGELFF.

The chain recombines TRBV4-2 with TRBJ2-2; TRBD2 agrees at 7 bases. The V and J ends lost 1 base and 1 base, in that order; junction bases with no gene match: 0. CDR1 LGHNA and CDR2 YNFKEQ come from the germline V gene. This CDR3 is 15 amino acids long. The CDR3 DNA reads TGTGCCAGCAGCCAAGGCGGGGGGAACACCGGGGAGCTGTTTTTT. This codes for CASSQGGGNTGELFF.

This clone was seen once. The rearrangement links TRBV2 to TRBJ1-5; a weak D match, TRBD1 (5 bases). This CDR3 comprises 17 residues. Trimming shortened V by 3 bases and J by 7 bases, and 22 bases separated the two germline ends. Germline values: CDR1 SNHLY, CDR2 FYNNEI. CDR3 sequence reads: CASSDVFLGEGKQPQHF. In nucleotides, the CDR3 is TGTGCCAGCAGTGATGTATTTCTCGGGGAGGGGAAGCAGCCCCAGCATTTT.

The chain is built from TRBV10-3 and TRBJ2-5; 13 nucleotides align to TRBD2. This CDR3 has 16 residues. Germline V gene data show CDR1 as ENHRY and CDR2 as SYGVKD. V was clipped by 2 bases and J by 3 bases; unmatched bases: 3. The CDR3 DNA reads as TGTGCCATCAGTGAGAGGGGGACTAGCGGGGAAGAGACCCAGTACTTC. Amino acid sequence: CAISERGTSGEETQYF.

The V and J genes are TRBV11-2 and TRBJ1-2, with 9 positions matching TRBD1. V lost 6 bases, J lost 7 bases, and 6 bases stayed unmatched. The CDR3 loop spans 13 amino acids. The V gene's germline CDR1 is SGHAT and CDR2 FQNNGV. The DNA of the CDR3 is TGTGCCAGCAGTCCCGGGACAGGGCCTGGCTACACCTTC. Its protein is CASSPGTGPGYTF.

A remark on this clone: Additional DNA sequences in this sample encode the identical CDR3. The rearrangement uses TRBV30 and TRBJ1-1; D remains unclear. This CDR3 spans 13 amino acids. Between the trimmed V and J ends, which lost 0 bases and 0 bases, there was a span of 5 bases. Germline values: CDR1 GTSNPN, CDR2 SVGIG (reference sequence). The CDR3 sequence: CAWSVTLNTEAFF. In nucleotides, the CDR3 is TGTGCCTGGAGTGTCACTTTGAACACTGAAGCTTTCTTT.

This chain connects TRBV19 to TRBJ1-4, with D uncertain. This CDR3 region has 13 residues. CDR1 and CDR2 from the germline V gene are LNHDA and SQIVND (reference sequence). Between the trimmed V and J ends, which lost 3 bases and 14 bases, there was a span of 16 bases. The CDR3 region is CASSIWANEDLFF. The CDR3 DNA reads as TGTGCCAGTAGTATCTGGGCTAATGAAGATCTGTTTTTT.

This sequence joins TRBV7-9 and TRBJ1-1; TRBD1 is a possible D gene (5 bases). The V end was cut by 4 bases, the J end by 0 bases, with 12 bases between. The CDR3 is 15 residues long. Germline CDR1 SEHNR, CDR2 FQNEAQ (reference sequence). The CDR3 nucleotides read TGTGCCAGCAGCTCCAGGGCGATCATGAACACTGAAGCTTTCTTT. This sequence encodes CASSSRAIMNTEAFF.

The chain recombines TRBV7-9 with TRBJ1-4, with D possibly matching TRBD1 (5 bases). Looked up from germline, CDR1 is SEHNR and CDR2 is FQNEAQ (reference sequence). This CDR3 is 15 amino acids long. The ends were cut back, 1 base at V and 11 bases at J, with 17 bases in the middle. CDR3 region: CASSLGGLGTTKLFF. CDR3 coding DNA: TGTGCCAGCAGCTTAGGGGGCCTAGGGACGACCAAACTGTTTTTT.

The chain joins TRBV6-5 to TRBJ1-1; no definite D call. The CDR3 covers 14 residues. CDR1 and CDR2 from the germline V gene are MNHEY and SVGAGI. With 8 bases removed from V and 4 bases from J, the gap between germline ends came to 17 bases. CDR3 nucleotides: TGTGCCAGCGGAGACGGAGTTGGAATCACTGAAGCTTTCTTT. It encodes CASGDGVGITEAFF.

This clone appeared a few times. The gene calls are TRBV12-5 and TRBJ2-4; possible D gene TRBD2, 5 bases. CDR3 length: 15 amino acids. Germline CDR1 is LGHNT and CDR2 is FRNRAP. V gave up 1 base and J gave up 6 bases, with 13 bases separating them. In DNA, the CDR3 is TGTGCTAGTGGTTTGGGTGATTCTGAGGGAAACATTCAGTACTTC. The encoded protein is CASGLGDSEGNIQYF.